This T cell receptor beta chain comes out of a study of human T cells and chemical hapten exposure. Overall study context: DPC at 2% was the sensitizing agent, placed on about 2 cm by about 2 cm of upper inner arm skin. Small pooled library volume differences mainly caused per-sample TCR yield variation.

Stated time point: patch test 1, 2 weeks after DPC sensitization. The sample's treatment: therapeutic diphenylcyclopropenone sensitization with weekly scalp DPC. TCRdb re-called the RACE reads with MiXCR, one entry per CDR3 protein. In the table there are 300,000 to 350,000 distinct CDR3 sequences, around 6.9% of which are singletons. V was shortened by 8 bases and J by 4 bases, with 9 bases between the two germline ends. The CDR3 spans 13 residues. CDR1 is SGHAT and CDR2 is FQDESV in the germline V gene (reference sequence). This clonotype was seen a handful of times. Its target is unknown. Study conclusions and caveats: Once DPC sensitization occurred, TCRs above 1 in 1000 frequency showed no change.

The source is a woman between 18 and 29 years old with alopecia areata. Some clones in this sample may be carry-over from other donors' samples. The source was whole blood, collected in connection with sensitization to the hapten diphenylcyclopropenone (DPC). The chain links TRBV11-1 to TRBJ2-6; D ambiguous. The CDR3 sequence: CASSPRGANVLTF. The CDR3 DNA is TGTGCCAGCTCCCCACGGGGGGCCAACGTCCTGACTTTC.